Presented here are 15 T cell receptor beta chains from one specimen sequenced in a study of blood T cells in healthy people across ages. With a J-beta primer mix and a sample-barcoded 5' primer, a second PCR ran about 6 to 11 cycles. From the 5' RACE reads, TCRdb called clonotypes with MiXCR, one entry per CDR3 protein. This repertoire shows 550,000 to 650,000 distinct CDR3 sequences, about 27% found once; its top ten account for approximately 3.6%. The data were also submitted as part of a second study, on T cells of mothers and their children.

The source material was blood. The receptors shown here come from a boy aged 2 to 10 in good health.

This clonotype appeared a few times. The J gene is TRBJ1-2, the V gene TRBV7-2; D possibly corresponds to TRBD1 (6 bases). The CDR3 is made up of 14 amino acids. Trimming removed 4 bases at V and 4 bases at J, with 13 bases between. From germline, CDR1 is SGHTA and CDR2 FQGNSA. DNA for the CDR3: TGTGCCAGCAGCTCTAACCAGGGGAGCTATGGCTACACCTTC. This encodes CASSSNQGSYGYTF.

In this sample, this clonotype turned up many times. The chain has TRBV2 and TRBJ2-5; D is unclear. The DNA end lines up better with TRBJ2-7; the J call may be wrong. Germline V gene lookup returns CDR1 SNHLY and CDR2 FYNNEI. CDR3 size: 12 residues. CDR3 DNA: TGTGCCAGCGGGCCCTCCAGCTACGAGCAGTACTTC. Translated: CASGPSSYEQYF.

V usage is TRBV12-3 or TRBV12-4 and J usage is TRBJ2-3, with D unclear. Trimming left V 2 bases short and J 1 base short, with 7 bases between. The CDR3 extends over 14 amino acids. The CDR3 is CASSLSSGTDTQYF. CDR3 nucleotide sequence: TGTGCCAGCAGTTTATCCAGCGGCACAGATACGCAGTATTTT.

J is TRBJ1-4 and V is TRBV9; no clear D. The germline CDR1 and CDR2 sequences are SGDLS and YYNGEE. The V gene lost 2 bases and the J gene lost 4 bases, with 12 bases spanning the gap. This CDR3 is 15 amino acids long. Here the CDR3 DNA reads TGTGCCAGCAGCGTGAGCGGAACGGTTAATGAAAAACTGTTTTTT. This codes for CASSVSGTVNEKLFF.

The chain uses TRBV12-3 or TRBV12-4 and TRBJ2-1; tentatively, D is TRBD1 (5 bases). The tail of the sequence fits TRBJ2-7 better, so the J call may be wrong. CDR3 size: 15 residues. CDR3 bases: TGTGCCAGCAGACCCCCCCAGGGTTTCCCCTTCGAGCAGTACTTC. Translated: CASRPPQGFPFEQYF.

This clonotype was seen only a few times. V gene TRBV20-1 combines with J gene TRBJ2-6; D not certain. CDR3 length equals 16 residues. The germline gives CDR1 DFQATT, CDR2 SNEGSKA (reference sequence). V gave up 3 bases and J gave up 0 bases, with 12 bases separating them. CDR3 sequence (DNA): TGCAGTGCTAGTGGTCAGGCCCGCTCTGGGGCCAACGTCCTGACTTTC. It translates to CSASGQARSGANVLTF.

CDR3 in DNA: TGTGCCAGCAGCTTAGACGAGACAGGGATGAAACTGTTTTTT. Translating gives CASSLDETGMKLFF. The genes are TRBV7-9 and TRBJ1-4, with 7 nucleotides matching TRBD1. V lost 1 base to trimming and J lost 11 bases; unmatched junction nucleotides: 7. This CDR3 has 14 residues. The V gene's germline CDR1 is SEHNR and CDR2 FQNEAQ (reference sequence).

The CDR3 loop is CASSLAPTGDFYEQYF. The CDR3, as DNA: TGCGCCAGCAGCTTGGCCCCGACAGGGGATTTCTACGAGCAGTACTTC. This sequence joins TRBV5-1 and TRBJ2-7, with 8 positions matching TRBD1. The V segment lost 0 bases and the J segment 3 bases; nucleotides outside the gene matches: 8. The CDR3 loop spans 16 amino acids. The germline V gene has CDR1 SGHRS and CDR2 YFSETQ.

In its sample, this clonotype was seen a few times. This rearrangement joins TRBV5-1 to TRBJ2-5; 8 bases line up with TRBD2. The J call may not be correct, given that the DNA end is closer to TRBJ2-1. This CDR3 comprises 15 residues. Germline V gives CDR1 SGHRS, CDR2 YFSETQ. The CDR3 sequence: CASSLTGGPLNEQFF. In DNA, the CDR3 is TGCGCCAGCAGCTTGACGGGAGGGCCCTTAAATGAGCAGTTCTTC.

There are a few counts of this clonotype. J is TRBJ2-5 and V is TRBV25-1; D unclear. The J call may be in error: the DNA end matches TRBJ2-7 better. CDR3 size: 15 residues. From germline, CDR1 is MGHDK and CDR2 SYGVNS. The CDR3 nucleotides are TGTGCCAGCAGTGCTTCGAAACACGTACTCTACGAGCAGTACTTC. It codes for CASSASKHVLYEQYF.

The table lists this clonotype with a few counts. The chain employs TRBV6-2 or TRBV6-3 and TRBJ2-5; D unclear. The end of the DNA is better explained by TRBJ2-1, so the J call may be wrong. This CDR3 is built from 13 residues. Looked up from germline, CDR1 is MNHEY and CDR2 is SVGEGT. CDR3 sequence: CASSYHLDLMQFF. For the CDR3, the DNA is TGTGCCAGCAGTTACCATCTAGATTTAATGCAGTTCTTC.

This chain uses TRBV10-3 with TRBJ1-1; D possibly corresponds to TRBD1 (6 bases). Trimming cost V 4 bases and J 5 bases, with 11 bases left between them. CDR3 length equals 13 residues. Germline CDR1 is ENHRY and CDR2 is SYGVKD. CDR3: CAISAGQWTEAFF. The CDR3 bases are TGTGCCATCAGTGCCGGACAGTGGACTGAAGCTTTCTTT.

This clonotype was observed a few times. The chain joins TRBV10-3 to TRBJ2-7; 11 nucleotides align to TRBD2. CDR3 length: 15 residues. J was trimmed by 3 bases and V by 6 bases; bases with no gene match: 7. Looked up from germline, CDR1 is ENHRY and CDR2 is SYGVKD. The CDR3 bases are TGTGCCATCAGGACACGACTAGCGGGATTCTACGAGCAGTACTTC. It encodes CAIRTRLAGFYEQYF.

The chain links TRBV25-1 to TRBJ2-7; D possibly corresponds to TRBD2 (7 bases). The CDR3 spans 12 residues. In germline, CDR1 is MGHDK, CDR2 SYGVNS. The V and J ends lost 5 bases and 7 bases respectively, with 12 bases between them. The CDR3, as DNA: TGTGCCAGCAGTCGGGGGGCTGGGGAGCAGTACTTC. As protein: CASSRGAGEQYF.

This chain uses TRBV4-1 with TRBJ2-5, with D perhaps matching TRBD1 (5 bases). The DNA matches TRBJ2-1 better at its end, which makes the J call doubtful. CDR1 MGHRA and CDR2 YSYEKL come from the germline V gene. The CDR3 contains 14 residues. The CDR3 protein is CASSQAPGHDEQFF. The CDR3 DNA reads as TGCGCCAGCAGCCAAGCTCCAGGGCACGATGAGCAGTTCTTC.